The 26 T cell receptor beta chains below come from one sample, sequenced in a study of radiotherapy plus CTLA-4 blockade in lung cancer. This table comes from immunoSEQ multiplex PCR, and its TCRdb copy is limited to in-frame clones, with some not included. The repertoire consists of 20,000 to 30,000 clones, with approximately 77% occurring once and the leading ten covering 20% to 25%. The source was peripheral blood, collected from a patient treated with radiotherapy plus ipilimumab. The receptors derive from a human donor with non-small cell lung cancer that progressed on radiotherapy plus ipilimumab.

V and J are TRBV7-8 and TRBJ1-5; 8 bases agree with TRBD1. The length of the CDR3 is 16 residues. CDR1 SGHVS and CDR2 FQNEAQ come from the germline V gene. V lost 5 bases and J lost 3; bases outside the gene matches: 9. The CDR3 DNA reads TGTGCCAGCAGCGCCCGGACAGGGTACGACAATCAGCCCCAGCATTTT. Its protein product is CASSARTGYDNQPQHF.

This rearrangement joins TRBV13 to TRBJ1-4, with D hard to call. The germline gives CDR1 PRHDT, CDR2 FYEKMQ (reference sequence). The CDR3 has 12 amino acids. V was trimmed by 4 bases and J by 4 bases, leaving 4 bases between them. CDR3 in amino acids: CASSSLNEKLFF. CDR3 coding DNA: TGTGCCAGCAGCTCCCTTAATGAAAAACTGTTTTTT.

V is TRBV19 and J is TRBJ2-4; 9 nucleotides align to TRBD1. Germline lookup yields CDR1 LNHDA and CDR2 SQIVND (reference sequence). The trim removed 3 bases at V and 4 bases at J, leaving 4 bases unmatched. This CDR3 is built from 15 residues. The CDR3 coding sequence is TGTGCCAGTAGTATCTCCGGGACAGGGAAAAACATTCAGTACTTC. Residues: CASSISGTGKNIQYF.

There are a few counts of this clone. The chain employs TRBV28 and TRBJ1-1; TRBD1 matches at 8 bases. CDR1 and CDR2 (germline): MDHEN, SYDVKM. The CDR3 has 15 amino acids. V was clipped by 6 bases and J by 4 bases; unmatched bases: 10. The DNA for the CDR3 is TGTGCCAGCAGCCCTGACAGGGGCGGATTCACTGAAGCTTTCTTT. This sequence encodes CASSPDRGGFTEAFF.

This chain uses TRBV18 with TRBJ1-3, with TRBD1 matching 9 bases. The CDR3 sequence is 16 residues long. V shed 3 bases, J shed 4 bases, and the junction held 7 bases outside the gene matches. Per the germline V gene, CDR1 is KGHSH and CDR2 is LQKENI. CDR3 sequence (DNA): TGTGCCAGCTCACCTCTGGGACAGGGAACGGGAAACACCATATATTTT. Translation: CASSPLGQGTGNTIYF.

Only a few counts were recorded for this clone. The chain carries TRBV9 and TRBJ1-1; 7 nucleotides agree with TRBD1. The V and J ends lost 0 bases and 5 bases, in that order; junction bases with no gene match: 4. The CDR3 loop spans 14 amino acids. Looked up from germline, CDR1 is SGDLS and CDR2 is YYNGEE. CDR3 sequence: CASSVARGSTEAFF. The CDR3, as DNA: TGTGCCAGCAGCGTAGCCAGGGGGAGTACTGAAGCTTTCTTT.

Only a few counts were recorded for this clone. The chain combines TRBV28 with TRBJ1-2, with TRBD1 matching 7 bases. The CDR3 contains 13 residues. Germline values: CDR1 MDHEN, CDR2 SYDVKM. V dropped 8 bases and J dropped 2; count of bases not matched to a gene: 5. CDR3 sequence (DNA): TGTGCCAGCGTAACGGGACAGAACTATGGCTACACCTTC. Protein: CASVTGQNYGYTF.

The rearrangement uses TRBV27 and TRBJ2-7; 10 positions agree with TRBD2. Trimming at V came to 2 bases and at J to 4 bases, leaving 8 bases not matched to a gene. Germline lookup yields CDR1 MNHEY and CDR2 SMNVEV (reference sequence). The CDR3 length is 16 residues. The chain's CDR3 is CASSLTSGTAEYEQYF. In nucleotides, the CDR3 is TGTGCCAGCAGTTTAACTAGCGGGACAGCGGAGTACGAGCAGTACTTC.

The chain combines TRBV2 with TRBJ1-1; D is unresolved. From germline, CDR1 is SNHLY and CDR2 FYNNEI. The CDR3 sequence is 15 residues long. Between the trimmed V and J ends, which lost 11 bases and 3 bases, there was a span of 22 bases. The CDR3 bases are TGTGCCGGAGCGAAAGAGAGGGCCTCCGACACTGAAGCTTTCTTT. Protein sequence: CAGAKERASDTEAFF.

In DNA, the CDR3 is TGTGCCAGCAGTCTTATCTACCTGGGAGAACTCACCTTC. Protein sequence: CASSLIYLGELTF. The chain couples TRBV27 to TRBJ1-2; D gene unclear. Deletions cut 5 bases from V and 13 bases from J, with 20 bases between. This CDR3 is 13 amino acids long. Germline assignment: CDR1 MNHEY and CDR2 SMNVEV (reference sequence).

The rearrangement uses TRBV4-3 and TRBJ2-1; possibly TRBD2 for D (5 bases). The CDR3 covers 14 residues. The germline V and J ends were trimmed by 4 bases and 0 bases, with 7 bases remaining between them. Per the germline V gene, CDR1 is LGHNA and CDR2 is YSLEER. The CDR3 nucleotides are TGCGCCAGCAGCCTAGCGAGCTCCTACAATGAGCAGTTCTTC. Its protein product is CASSLASSYNEQFF.

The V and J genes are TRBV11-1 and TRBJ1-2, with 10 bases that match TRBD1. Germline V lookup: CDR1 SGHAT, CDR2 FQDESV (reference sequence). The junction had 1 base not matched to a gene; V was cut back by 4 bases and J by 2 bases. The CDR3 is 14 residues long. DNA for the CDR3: TGTGCCAGCAGCTGGGGACAGGGGAACTATGGCTACACCTTC. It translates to CASSWGQGNYGYTF.

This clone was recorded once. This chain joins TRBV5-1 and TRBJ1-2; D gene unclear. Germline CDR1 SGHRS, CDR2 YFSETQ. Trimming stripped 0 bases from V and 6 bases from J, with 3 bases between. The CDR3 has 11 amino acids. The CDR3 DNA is TGCGCCAGCAGCTTGGAAAATGGCTACACCTTC. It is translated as CASSLENGYTF.

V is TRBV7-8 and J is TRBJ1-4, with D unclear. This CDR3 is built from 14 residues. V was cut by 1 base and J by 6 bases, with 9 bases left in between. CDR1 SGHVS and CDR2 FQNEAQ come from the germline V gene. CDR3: CASSLGSNDEKLFF. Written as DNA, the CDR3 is TGTGCCAGCAGCTTAGGCTCGAATGATGAAAAACTGTTTTTT.

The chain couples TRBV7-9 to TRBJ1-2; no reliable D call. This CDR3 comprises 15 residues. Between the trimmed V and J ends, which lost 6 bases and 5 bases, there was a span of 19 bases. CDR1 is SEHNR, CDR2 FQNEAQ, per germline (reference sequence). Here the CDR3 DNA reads TGTGCCAGCAGTAACGGACCTCCCGCCGGGTATGGCTACACCTTC. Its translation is CASSNGPPAGYGYTF. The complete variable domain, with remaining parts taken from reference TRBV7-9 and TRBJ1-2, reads DTGVSQNPRHKITKRGQNVTFRCDPISEHNRLYWYRQTLGQGPEFLTYFQNEAQLEKSRLLSDRFSAERPKGSFSTLEIQRTEQGDSAMYLCASSNGPPAGYGYTFGSGTRLTVV.

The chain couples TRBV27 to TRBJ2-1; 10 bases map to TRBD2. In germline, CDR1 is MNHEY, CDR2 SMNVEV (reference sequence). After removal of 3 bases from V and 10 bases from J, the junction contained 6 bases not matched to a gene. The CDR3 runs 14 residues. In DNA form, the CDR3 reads TGTGCCAGCAGTTTTAGCGGGAGGCGGGGAGAGCAGTTCTTC. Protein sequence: CASSFSGRRGEQFF.

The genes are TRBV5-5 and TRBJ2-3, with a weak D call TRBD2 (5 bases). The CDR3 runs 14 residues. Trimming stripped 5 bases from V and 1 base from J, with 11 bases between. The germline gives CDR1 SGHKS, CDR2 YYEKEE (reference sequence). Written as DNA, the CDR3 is TGTGCCAGCAGGTTCGGGCGGGGCACAGATACGCAGTATTTT. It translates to CASRFGRGTDTQYF. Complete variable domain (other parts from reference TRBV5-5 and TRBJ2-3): DAGVTQSPTHLIKTRGQQVTLRCSPISGHKSVSWYQQVLGQGPQFIFQYYEKEERGRGNFPDRFSARQFPNYSSELNVNALLLGDSALYLCASRFGRGTDTQYFGPGTRLTVL.

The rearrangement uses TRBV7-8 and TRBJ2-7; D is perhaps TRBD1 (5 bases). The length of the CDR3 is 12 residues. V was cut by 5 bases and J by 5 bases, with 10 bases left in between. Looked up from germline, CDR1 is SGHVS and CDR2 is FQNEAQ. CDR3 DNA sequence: TGTGCCAGCAGCCCAGACAGAAACGAGCAGTACTTC. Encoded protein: CASSPDRNEQYF.

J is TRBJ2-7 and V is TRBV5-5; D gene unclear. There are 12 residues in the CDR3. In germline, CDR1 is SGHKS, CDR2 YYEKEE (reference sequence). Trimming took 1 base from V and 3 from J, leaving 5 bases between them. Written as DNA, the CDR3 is TGTGCCAGCAGCTTGAGAGACTACGAGCAGTACTTC. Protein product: CASSLRDYEQYF.

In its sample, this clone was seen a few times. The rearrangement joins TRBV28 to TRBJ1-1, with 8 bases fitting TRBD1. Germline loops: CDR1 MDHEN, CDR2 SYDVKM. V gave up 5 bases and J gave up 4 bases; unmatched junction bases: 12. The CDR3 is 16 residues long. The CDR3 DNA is TGTGCCAGCAGTCCCCGAGGACAGGGATATTTCACTGAAGCTTTCTTT. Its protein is CASSPRGQGYFTEAFF.

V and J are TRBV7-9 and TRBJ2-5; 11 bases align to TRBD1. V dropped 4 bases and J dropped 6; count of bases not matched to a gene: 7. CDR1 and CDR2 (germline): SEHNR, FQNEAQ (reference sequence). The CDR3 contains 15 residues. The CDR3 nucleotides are TGTGCCAGCAGCTCGGGACAGGGGGGGAGCAAGACCCAGTACTTC. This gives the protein CASSSGQGGSKTQYF.

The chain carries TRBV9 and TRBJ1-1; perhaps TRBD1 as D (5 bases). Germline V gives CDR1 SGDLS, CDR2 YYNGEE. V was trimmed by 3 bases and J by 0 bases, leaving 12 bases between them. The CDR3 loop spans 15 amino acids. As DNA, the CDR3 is TGTGCCAGCAGCGAACGGGACTCGATGAACACTGAAGCTTTCTTT. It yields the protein CASSERDSMNTEAFF.

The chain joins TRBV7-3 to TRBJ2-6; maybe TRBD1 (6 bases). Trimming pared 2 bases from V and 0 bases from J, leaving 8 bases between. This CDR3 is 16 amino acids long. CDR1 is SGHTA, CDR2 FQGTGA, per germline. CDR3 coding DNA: TGTGCCAGCAGCTTAGGGGGCAGCTCTGGGGCCAACGTCCTGACTTTC. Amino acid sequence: CASSLGGSSGANVLTF.

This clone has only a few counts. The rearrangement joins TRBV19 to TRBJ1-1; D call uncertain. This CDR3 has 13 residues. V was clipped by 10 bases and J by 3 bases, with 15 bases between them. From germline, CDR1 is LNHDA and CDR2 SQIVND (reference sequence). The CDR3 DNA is TGTGCCACCATCGGGGTGGGTGACACTGAAGCTTTCTTT. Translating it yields CATIGVGDTEAFF.

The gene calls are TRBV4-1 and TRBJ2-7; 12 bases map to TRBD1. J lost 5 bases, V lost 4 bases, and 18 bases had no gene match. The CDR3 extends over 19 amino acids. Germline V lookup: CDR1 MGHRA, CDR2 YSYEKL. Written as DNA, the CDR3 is TGCGCCAGCAGCCTTGAGGTCGGGTTGTCGGGACAGGGGGCAAACGAGCAGTACTTC. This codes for CASSLEVGLSGQGANEQYF.

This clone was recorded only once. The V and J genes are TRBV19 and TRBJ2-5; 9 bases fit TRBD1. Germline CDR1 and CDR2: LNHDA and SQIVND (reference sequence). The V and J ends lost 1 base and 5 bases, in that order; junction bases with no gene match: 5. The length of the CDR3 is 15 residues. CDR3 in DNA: TGTGCCAGTAGTATAGGGGACAGGGTCGGCGAGACCCAGTACTTC. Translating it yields CASSIGDRVGETQYF.